Listed below are T cell receptor beta chains from one sample, sequenced in a study of cytomegalovirus exposure and HLA in healthy donors. Profiling relied on immunoSEQ multiplex PCR, and the TCRdb table lists in-frame clones only, not all of them. The table records about 130,000 clones, roughly 78% of them present only once. The sequencing input was PBMCs. Receptors were obtained from a middle-aged man in good health and CMV-seronegative. Both conserved end residues are trimmed from each CDR3. Rows may omit the clone size; those that give it use once, few, many or a size class.

V	size	CDR3
TRBV28	.	ASSLGGPPTPQH
TRBV27	.	ASSTGTSGVYEQF
TRBV5-1	.	ASSGGTGTGETQY
TRBV6-5	few	ASSYRGTNSYEQY
TRBV28	.	ASSYGTSGDNTGELF
TRBV6-1	.	ASSRQGTNEKLF
TRBV6-5	.	ASKRDRFLYEQY
TRBV5-4	few	ASSTTGYEQY
TRBV6-5	.	ASARESSYEQY
TRBV7-8	.	ASSLQAANTEAF
TRBV5-8	.	ASSLAGGSSYEQY
TRBV10-2	.	ASTGQDTDTQY
TRBV15	few	ATQRERNSYNEQF
TRBV28	.	ASSLVGGADSNQPQH
TRBV9	.	ASSPRQPTGELF
TRBV29-1	.	SARTVGNTIY
TRBV30	.	AWTTGGYEQY
TRBV27	.	ASSLFPGQGTYEQY
TRBV19	few	ASRGGQTNSGANVLT
TRBV10-2	.	ASSESTGLVH
TRBV5-6	.	ASPHLEGRGENQPQH
TRBV7-2	once	ASSHGSTDTQY
TRBV5-4	.	ASSSAGQHNSPLH
TRBV28	.	ASRNPGGGYT
TRBV27	once	ASSSGQGGSYEQY
TRBV6-5	.	ASSKTRGGSPLH
TRBV5-6	.	ASSFPTLTNEKLF
TRBV5-1	.	ASSLAQYNSPLH